This T cell receptor beta chain originates from a study of blood T cell repertoires in COVID-19. At the level of the study: Specimens from acute and convalescent COVID-19 originated in the United States, Italy and Spain. In each case, the material was cDNA or gDNA derived from T cells, B-cell-depleted T cells, or PBMCs.

Original handling: Scientists estimated how many nucleated cells there were by amplifying reference gene primers. Here immunoSEQ multiplex PCR was the method, and the copy in TCRdb shows in-frame clones only, minus some. That table furnishes V, J and clone size, whereas the DNA furnished D and trimming. Seen here are around 73,000 clones, 82% observed once, and the top ten hold 3.5% to 5%. In germline, CDR1 is SQVTM, CDR2 ANQGSEA. The V and J ends lost 7 bases and 8 bases respectively, with 17 bases between them. This CDR3 contains 12 residues. Sequencing was done on a sample of peripheral blood. This chain uses TRBV29-1 with TRBJ1-2; D remains unclear. The sequence came from a woman in her fifties or sixties with acute or convalescent COVID-19. CDR3 protein: CSARTAGGGYTF. In DNA form, the CDR3 reads TGCAGCGCCCGCACAGCGGGCGGCGGCTACACCTTC. Combining the CDR3 with reference TRBV29-1 and TRBJ1-2 gives the whole variable domain SAVISQKPSRDICQRGTSLTIQCQVDSQVTMMFWYRQQPGQSLTLIATANQGSEATYESGFVIDKFPISRPNLTFSTLTVSNMSPEDSSIYLCSARTAGGGYTFGSGTRLTVV.